This T cell receptor (beta chain) stems from a study of long-term antiretroviral therapy in people with HIV. The CDR3 sequence is 16 residues long. CDR1 SGHKS and CDR2 YYEKEE come from the germline V gene (reference sequence). V lost 4 bases and J lost 0; bases outside the gene matches: 8. Donors needed at least one pre-ART PBMC sample plus at least two post-ART samples. On this clone: Its antigen is currently unknown.

Study-wide findings and caveats: Blood, drawn from about 2004 to 2018, may reflect older ART regimens.

The assay, immunoSEQ v3.0, was run at survey level. The data were produced by immunoSEQ multiplex PCR, yet TCRdb's version contains in-frame clones alone and is incomplete. The table has under 45,000 clones, 94% seen once. This sequence was found in a woman between 50 and 59 years old with HIV. The chain recombines TRBV5-5 with TRBJ1-1; TRBD1 matches at 8 bases. Sequencing used unsorted PBMCs, obtained more than 5 years after starting antiretroviral therapy. CDR3 sequence (DNA): TGTGCCAGCAGCCTGAACGACAGGGGAATGAACACTGAAGCTTTCTTT. This sequence encodes CASSLNDRGMNTEAFF.